This T cell receptor (beta chain) was recorded in a study of blood T cell repertoires in COVID-19. About the study: The United States, Italy and Spain supplied acute and convalescent COVID-19 samples. The analysed material was cDNA or gDNA that came from T cells, B-cell-depleted T cells, or PBMCs.

Original data processing: From reference gene primer amplification, estimates of nucleated cell counts were derived. The table came from immunoSEQ multiplex PCR; TCRdb's copy has only in-frame clones and leaves some out. Clone size and the V and J calls come from that table; the DNA yielded D and trimming. In the table there are approximately 37,000 clones, about 89% of which are singletons. Comment on this clone: Different DNA sequences within this sample yield the same CDR3.

The V and J ends lost 2 bases and 5 bases, in that order; junction bases with no gene match: 7. CDR3 size: 15 residues. CDR1 SGDLS and CDR2 YYNGEE come from the germline V gene. Sequencing used peripheral blood. The genes are TRBV9 and TRBJ2-5; 9 bases are shared with TRBD1. The sequence was obtained from a man aged 50 to 59 with active COVID-19. CDR3 region: CASSVAVGTGETQYF. Written as DNA, the CDR3 is TGTGCCAGCAGCGTTGCTGTGGGGACAGGGGAGACCCAGTACTTC.